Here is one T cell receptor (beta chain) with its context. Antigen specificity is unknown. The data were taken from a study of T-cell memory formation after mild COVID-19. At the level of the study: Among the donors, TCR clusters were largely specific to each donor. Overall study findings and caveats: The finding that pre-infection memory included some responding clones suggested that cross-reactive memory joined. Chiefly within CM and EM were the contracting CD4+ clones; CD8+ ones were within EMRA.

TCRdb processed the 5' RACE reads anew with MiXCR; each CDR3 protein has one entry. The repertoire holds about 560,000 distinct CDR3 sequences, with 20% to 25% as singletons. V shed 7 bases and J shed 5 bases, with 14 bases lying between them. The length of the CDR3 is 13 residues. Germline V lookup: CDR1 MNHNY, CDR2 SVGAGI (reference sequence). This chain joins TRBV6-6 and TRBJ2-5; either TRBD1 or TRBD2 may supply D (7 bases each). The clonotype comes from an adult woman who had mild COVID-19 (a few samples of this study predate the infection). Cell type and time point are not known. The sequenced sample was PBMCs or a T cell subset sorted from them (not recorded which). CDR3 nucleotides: TGTGCCAGCACCAACAGGGGAGGGGAGACCCAGTACTTC. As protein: CASTNRGGETQYF.